This T cell receptor (beta chain) is from a study of T-cell reconstitution after alpha-beta-depleted transplantation in children. The CDR3 sequence is 13 residues long. The V gene lost 3 bases and the J gene lost 4 bases, with 10 bases spanning the gap. The germline V gene encodes CDR1 LNHDA and CDR2 SQIVND (reference sequence). Details on this clonotype: Its antigen remains unknown.

Preparation of the TCRbeta library was carried out with unique molecular identifiers. TCRdb fed the PCR reads into MiXCR, producing one record per CDR3 protein. Found here are about 100,000 distinct CDR3 sequences, 6% of them singletons; the top ten hold more than 5.5%. Whole-study results and caveats: It was newly produced T cells that mostly accounted for T-cell counts and diversity one year after transplant. Reportedly, roughly two months post-transplant, alpha-beta T cells arose from several hundred expanded graft clones.

The source was PBMCs, mostly from graft donor cells, collected 60 days after TCRalphabeta/CD19-depleted stem cell transplant. This clonotype was obtained from a female patient aged 2 to 10 who had a stem cell transplant for Fanconi anemia, so the T cells may come from the graft donor. The chain employs TRBV19 and TRBJ2-7; D possibly corresponds to TRBD1 (6 bases). CDR3 sequence reads: CASSIRTAYEQYF. CDR3 sequence (DNA): TGTGCCAGTAGTATCAGGACAGCGTACGAGCAGTACTTC. Using reference TRBV19 and TRBJ2-7 for the parts outside the CDR3, the full variable domain is DGGITQSPKYLFRKEGQNVTLSCEQNLNHDAMYWYRQDPGQGLRLIYYSQIVNDFQKGDIAEGYSVSREKKESFPLTVTSAQKNPTAFYLCASSIRTAYEQYFGPGTRLTVT.